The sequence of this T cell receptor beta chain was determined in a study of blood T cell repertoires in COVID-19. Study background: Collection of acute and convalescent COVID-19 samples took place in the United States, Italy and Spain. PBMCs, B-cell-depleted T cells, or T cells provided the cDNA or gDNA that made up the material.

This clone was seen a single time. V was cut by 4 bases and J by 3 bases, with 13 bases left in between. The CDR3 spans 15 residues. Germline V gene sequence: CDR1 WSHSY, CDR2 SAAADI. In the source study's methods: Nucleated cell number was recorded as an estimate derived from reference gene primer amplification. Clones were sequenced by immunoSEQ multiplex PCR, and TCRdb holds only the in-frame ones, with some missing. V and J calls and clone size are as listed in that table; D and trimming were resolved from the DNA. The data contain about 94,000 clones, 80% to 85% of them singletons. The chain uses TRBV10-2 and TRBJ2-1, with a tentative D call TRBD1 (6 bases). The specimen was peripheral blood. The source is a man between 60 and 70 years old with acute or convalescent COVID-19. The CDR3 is CASSASLGHYNEQFF. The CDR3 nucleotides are TGCGCCAGCAGTGCAAGTTTGGGACACTACAATGAGCAGTTCTTC.